Presented here are 10 T cell receptor beta chains from one specimen sequenced in a study of graft-versus-host responses after intestinal transplantation (dated by TCRdb to the early 2020s). The library was made by the immunoSEQ multiplex PCR assay. Entries here come from immuneACCESS through TCRdb and include only in-frame sequences with V and J called. Some clones fail to appear in such tables; in the studies checked, an unresolved V gene covers under half of the shortfall, and the cause of the remainder is unknown. Here the sample has tens of thousands of clones; roughly nine tenths occur a single time. The top ten constitute approximately 5.1% of the sample. Material: PBMCs, obtained roughly 660 days after intestinal transplant. The receptors stem from a human patient who received an intestinal transplant, so some T cells may come from the graft donor.

The CDR3: CASSETGGYGYTF. The CDR3 DNA sequence: TGTGCCAGCAGTGAAACAGGGGGCTATGGCTACACCTTC. This chain uses TRBV2 with TRBJ1-2; 8 nucleotides match TRBD1. Germline-derived CDR1 and CDR2 are SNHLY and FYNNEI. V shed 2 bases, J shed 4 bases, and the junction held 0 bases outside the gene matches. This CDR3 has 13 residues.

CDR3 amino acids: CASTGTVKYEQFF. DNA of the CDR3: TGTGCCAGCACCGGGACAGTGAAATATGAGCAGTTCTTC. The chain couples TRBV19 to TRBJ2-1, with 7 positions matching TRBD1. With V trimmed by 9 bases and J by 8 bases, 10 bases remained unmatched. Germline CDR1 LNHDA, CDR2 SQIVND (reference sequence). The CDR3 length is 13 residues.

The chain recombines TRBV18 with TRBJ1-1, with 9 nucleotides matching TRBD1. Per germline, CDR1 KGHSH and CDR2 LQKENI. This CDR3 region has 15 residues. With 8 bases clipped from V and 1 base from J, the junction kept 8 bases outside the gene matches. CDR3 region: CASSRPGQGNTEAFF. CDR3 in DNA: TGTGCCAGCAGTCGACCGGGACAGGGGAACACTGAAGCTTTCTTT.

The chain joins TRBV5-1 to TRBJ2-7; 8 bases are a match to TRBD1. Trimming took 1 base from V and 2 from J; bases not matched to a gene: 2. The CDR3 loop spans 14 amino acids. The germline V gene has CDR1 SGHRS and CDR2 YFSETQ. The CDR3 region has the DNA TGCGCCAGCAGCTTGTCGGGACAGGCCTACGAGCAGTACTTC. Translated: CASSLSGQAYEQYF.

The chain combines TRBV6-5 with TRBJ1-2; tentative D call: TRBD1 (6 bases). With 6 bases removed from V and 6 bases from J, the gap between germline ends came to 14 bases. The CDR3 is 13 amino acids. Germline V gene sequence: CDR1 MNHEY, CDR2 SVGAGI. The CDR3 DNA reads TGTGCCAGCAGCCAGGCGGGGGCAAATGGCTACACCTTC. This gives the protein CASSQAGANGYTF.

V and J are TRBV7-8 and TRBJ1-3; D gene uncertain. Germline CDR1 is SGHVS and CDR2 is FQNEAQ. There are 14 residues in the CDR3. The germline V and J ends were trimmed by 1 base and 4 bases, with 8 bases remaining between them. CDR3 coding DNA: TGTGCCAGCAGCTTAGACGTTTCCGGAAACACCATATATTTT. It specifies CASSLDVSGNTIYF.

The chain employs TRBV2 and TRBJ1-1; TRBD1 is a possible D gene (5 bases). The germline V gene has CDR1 SNHLY and CDR2 FYNNEI. The ends were cut back, 3 bases at V and 4 bases at J, with 9 bases in the middle. CDR3 length: 13 amino acids. CDR3 sequence reads: CASSESGGTEAFF. In DNA form, the CDR3 reads TGTGCCAGCAGTGAGAGCGGGGGCACTGAAGCTTTCTTT.

This rearrangement joins TRBV6-5 to TRBJ2-7, with TRBD1 identical over 7 bases. This CDR3 is built from 15 residues. The germline V gene has CDR1 MNHEY and CDR2 SVGAGI. The V segment lost 0 bases and the J segment 2 bases; nucleotides outside the gene matches: 4. The CDR3 DNA reads as TGTGCCAGCAGTTACTCGACAGGGTGGCCCTACGAGCAGTACTTC. Translated: CASSYSTGWPYEQYF.

This chain connects TRBV19 to TRBJ1-3, with D uncertain. Germline CDR1 is LNHDA and CDR2 is SQIVND (reference sequence). Trimming left V 5 bases short and J 0 bases short, with 11 bases between. CDR3 length equals 15 residues. In DNA, the CDR3 is TGTGCCAGTAGTGTCAGATCTAGCTCTGGAAACACCATATATTTT. It is translated as CASSVRSSSGNTIYF.

This rearrangement joins TRBV5-1 to TRBJ2-1, with TRBD2 matching 10 bases. The CDR3 contains 15 residues. V shed 2 bases and J 6 bases; nucleotides not matched to a gene: 5. CDR1 SGHRS and CDR2 YFSETQ come from the germline V gene. The CDR3 spells CASSLSGGAINEQFF. DNA of the CDR3: TGCGCCAGCAGCTTAAGCGGGGGGGCGATCAATGAGCAGTTCTTC.